This TCR beta chain was sequenced for a study of T cell clones after liver transplantation. TCRdb keeps only in-frame clones here, not all; method: immunoSEQ multiplex PCR. The table has tens of thousands of clones, roughly 80% seen once. The germline gives CDR1 SGDLS, CDR2 YYNGEE. The J segment lost 6 bases and the V segment lost 2 bases, leaving 8 bases of the junction unmatched. The CDR3 contains 16 residues. The receptor's source is a human donor who received a liver transplant. The material was CD4+ T cells from blood, obtained before liver transplant. This rearrangement joins TRBV9 to TRBJ2-3; 11 bases agree with TRBD2. CDR3 amino acids: CASSVSTSGALDTQYF. The CDR3 bases are TGTGCCAGCAGCGTTTCGACTAGCGGGGCTTTGGATACGCAGTATTTT.